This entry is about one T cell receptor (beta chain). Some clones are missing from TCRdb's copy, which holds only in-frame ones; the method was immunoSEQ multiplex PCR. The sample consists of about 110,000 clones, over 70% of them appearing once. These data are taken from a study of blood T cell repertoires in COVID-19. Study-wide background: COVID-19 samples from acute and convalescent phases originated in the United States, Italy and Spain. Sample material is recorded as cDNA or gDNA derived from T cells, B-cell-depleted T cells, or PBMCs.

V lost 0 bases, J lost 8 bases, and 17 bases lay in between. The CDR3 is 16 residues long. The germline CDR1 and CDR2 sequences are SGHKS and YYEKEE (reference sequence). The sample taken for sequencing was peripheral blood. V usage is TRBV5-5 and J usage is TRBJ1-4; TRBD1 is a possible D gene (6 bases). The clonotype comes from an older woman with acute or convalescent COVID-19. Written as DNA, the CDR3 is TGTGCCAGCAGCTTGGGATCAGGGGCAGGAGAAGAAAAACTGTTTTTT. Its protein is CASSLGSGAGEEKLFF.